This T cell receptor beta chain was recorded in a study of blood T cell repertoires in COVID-19. Overall study: The United States, Italy and Spain were the sources of the acute and convalescent COVID-19 samples. PBMCs, B-cell-depleted T cells, or T cells provided the cDNA or gDNA that made up the material.

How the authors handled the data: Reference gene primer amplification gave estimated nucleated cell counts. Repertoires were generated with immunoSEQ multiplex PCR, while TCRdb's copy carries only in-frame clones and drops some. The V and J calls and clone size are taken from that table; D and trimming were inferred from the DNA. The sample records about 58,000 clones, under 80% being singletons. Germline V gene data show CDR1 as MDHEN and CDR2 as SYDVKM. This CDR3 has 14 amino acids. Unmatched junction bases numbered 10, after V lost 5 bases and J lost 10 bases. This clonotype originated in a human donor in a cohort sampled during active COVID-19. Source material: peripheral blood. The rearrangement joins TRBV28 to TRBJ1-4; TRBD1 matches 7 bases. The CDR3 region is CASSVTGNGVKLFF. The CDR3 region has the DNA TGTGCCAGCAGTGTGACAGGGAACGGTGTAAAACTGTTTTTT.